This TCR beta chain is from a study of blood T cells in healthy people across ages. The study's findings and limits: TCR beta diversity was tightly associated with the proportion of naive T cells.

The use of a sample-barcoded 5' primer and a J-beta primer mix characterized a second PCR of about 7 to 12 cycles. TCRdb passed the 5' RACE reads through MiXCR, listing each CDR3 protein once. The sample consists of 1,500,000 or so distinct CDR3 sequences, around 40% of them appearing once. For this clonotype: What it recognizes is unknown.

CDR1 SQVTM and CDR2 ANQGSEA come from the germline V gene. V lost 6 bases and J lost 3, with 19 bases in between. This CDR3 is built from 15 residues. This TCR came from a woman younger than 35 in good health. The sequenced sample was blood. This rearrangement joins TRBV29-1 to TRBJ2-3; D is unresolved. The CDR3 spells CSVDHESPWTDTQYF. The CDR3 nucleotides read TGCAGCGTCGACCACGAATCACCGTGGACAGATACGCAGTATTTT.